This T cell receptor (beta chain) was documented in a study of identifying expanded T cells in peripheral blood. Study conclusions and caveats: Variance in clone template counts between roughly two-week samples significantly increased with total template count across all healthy donors.

Trimming cost V 4 bases and J 4 bases, with 16 bases left between them. In germline, CDR1 is SEHNR, CDR2 FQNEAQ (reference sequence). The CDR3 consists of 15 residues. Here immunoSEQ multiplex PCR was the method, and the copy in TCRdb shows in-frame clones only, minus some. Found here are approximately 100,000 clones, 80% to 90% of them singletons; the top ten hold roughly 15%. Notes on this clone: The antigen is not known.

This chain joins TRBV7-9 and TRBJ1-1; possibly TRBD1 for D (6 bases). The sequence was collected from a person aged 18 to 75 in good health. The sequenced sample was blood. CDR3 nucleotides: TGTGCCAGCAGCTGGGCCGAGGGAGGGGGCACTGAAGCTTTCTTT. It translates to CASSWAEGGGTEAFF.